Listed below are T cell receptor beta chains from one sample, sequenced in a study of blood T cells in healthy people across ages. One entry per CDR3 protein results from TCRdb running MiXCR on the 5' RACE reads. This sample has around 870,000 distinct CDR3 sequences, with 29% found just once. Sequenced: blood. Source of these receptors: a woman aged 80 or over in good health. Both conserved end residues are part of each CDR3.

v_call cdr3_aa
TRBV25-1 CASSDIGRGYGYTF
TRBV7-2 CASSLALAAGSSTDTQYF
TRBV4-2 CASSQGVGGAYTGELFF
TRBV2 CASRLAGGRQYF
TRBV7-2 CASSPSGGTIDTQYF
TRBV30 CASGTGISYGYTF
TRBV28 CASRTRSYEKLFF
TRBV30 CAWSVSGGHHEQYF
TRBV11-3 CASSLTGGTTEAFF
TRBV28 CASGSRVNTQYF
TRBV7-2 CASSLALRTYEQYF
TRBV20-1 CSARGVPSSGPTDTQYF
TRBV10-3 CAISGSGGYNEQFF
TRBV28 CASSLGTGKWFGANVLTF
TRBV7-2 CASSFDRVNEKLFF
TRBV10-3 CAISGGGTGDRSTDTQYF
TRBV20-1 CSAPTASSSTDTQYF
TRBV2 CASLRRGVRAEQYF
TRBV6-5 CASSPRLAYSTDTQYF
TRBV21-1 CASSARTEADNSPLHF
TRBV5-1 CASSLEGQTYGYTF
TRBV6-2/TRBV6-3 CASMKVDRVRETQYF
TRBV4-2 CASSQGTGLRKKNTEAFF
TRBV28 CASRGPGDTEAFF
TRBV7-9 CASSSLQEQYF
TRBV27 CASSRGGRDWDEQFF
TRBV29-1 CSVERGINTEAFF
TRBV11-2 CASSFIAQYNEQFF